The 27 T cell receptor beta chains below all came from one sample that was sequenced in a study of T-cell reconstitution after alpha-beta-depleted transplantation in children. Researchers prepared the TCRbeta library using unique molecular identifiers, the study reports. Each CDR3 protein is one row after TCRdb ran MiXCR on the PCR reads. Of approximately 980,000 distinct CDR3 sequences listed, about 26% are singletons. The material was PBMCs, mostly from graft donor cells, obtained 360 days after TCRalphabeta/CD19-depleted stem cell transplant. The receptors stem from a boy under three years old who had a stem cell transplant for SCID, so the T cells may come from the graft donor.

Here the CDR3 reads CASSPDRPGVNEQFF. The CDR3 DNA reads as TGTGCCAGCAGTCCGGACAGGCCCGGAGTCAATGAGCAGTTCTTC. The chain has TRBV12-3 or TRBV12-4 and TRBJ2-1, with TRBD1 identical over 7 bases. The J segment lost 6 bases and the V segment lost 5 bases, leaving 10 bases of the junction unmatched. The CDR3 sequence is 15 residues long.

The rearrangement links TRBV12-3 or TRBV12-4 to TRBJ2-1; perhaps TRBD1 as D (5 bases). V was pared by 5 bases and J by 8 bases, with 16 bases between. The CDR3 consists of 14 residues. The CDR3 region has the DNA TGTGCCAGCAGTCTCCTATTTGGGGCGGATGAGCAGTTCTTC. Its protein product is CASSLLFGADEQFF.

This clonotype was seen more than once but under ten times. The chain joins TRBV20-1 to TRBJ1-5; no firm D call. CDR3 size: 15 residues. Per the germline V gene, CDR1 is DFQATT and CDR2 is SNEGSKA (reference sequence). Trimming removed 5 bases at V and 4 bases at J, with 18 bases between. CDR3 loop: CSAEKGLSLNQPQHF. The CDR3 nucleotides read TGCAGTGCTGAGAAGGGTTTGTCCCTGAATCAGCCCCAGCATTTT.

The CDR3 sequence is CASSYLGASGYTF. CDR3 DNA sequence: TGTGCCAGCAGTTATCTGGGGGCGAGTGGCTACACCTTC. The chain is built from TRBV6-5 and TRBJ1-2, with D tentatively TRBD1 (6 bases). The germline V and J ends were trimmed by 3 bases and 7 bases, with 12 bases remaining between them. The CDR3 totals 13 residues. Germline V CDR1 and CDR2: MNHEY, SVGAGI.

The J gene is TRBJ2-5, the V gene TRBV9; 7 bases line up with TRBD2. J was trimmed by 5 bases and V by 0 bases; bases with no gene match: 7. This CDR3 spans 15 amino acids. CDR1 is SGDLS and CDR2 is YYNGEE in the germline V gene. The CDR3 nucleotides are TGTGCCAGCAGCGTAGCTGGGAGGGGTCCGGAGACCCAGTACTTC. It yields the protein CASSVAGRGPETQYF. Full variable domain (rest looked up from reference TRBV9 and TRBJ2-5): DSGVTQTPKHLITATGQRVTLRCSPRSGDLSVYWYQQSLDQGLQFLIQYYNGEERAKGNILERFSAQQFPDLHSELNLSSLELGDSALYFCASSVAGRGPETQYFGPGTRLLVL.

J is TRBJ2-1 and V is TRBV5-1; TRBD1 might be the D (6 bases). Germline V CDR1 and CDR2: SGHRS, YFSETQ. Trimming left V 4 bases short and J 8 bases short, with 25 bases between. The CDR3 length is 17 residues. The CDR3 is CASSAPLLQGGGHEQFF. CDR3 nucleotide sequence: TGCGCCAGCAGCGCACCTTTACTACAGGGTGGGGGACATGAGCAGTTCTTC.

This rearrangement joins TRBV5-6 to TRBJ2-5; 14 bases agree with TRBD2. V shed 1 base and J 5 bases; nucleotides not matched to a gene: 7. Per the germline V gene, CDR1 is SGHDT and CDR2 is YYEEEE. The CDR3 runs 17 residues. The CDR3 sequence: CASSLYGLAGGEETQYF. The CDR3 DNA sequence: TGTGCCAGCAGCTTGTACGGACTAGCGGGGGGTGAGGAGACCCAGTACTTC.

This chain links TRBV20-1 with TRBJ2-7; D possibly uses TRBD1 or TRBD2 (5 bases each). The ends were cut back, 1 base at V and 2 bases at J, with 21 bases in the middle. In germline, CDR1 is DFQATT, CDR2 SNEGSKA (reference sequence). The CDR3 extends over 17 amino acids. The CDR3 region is CSARGFKAGTPAYEQYF. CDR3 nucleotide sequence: TGCAGTGCTAGAGGGTTCAAGGCAGGGACCCCCGCCTACGAGCAGTACTTC.

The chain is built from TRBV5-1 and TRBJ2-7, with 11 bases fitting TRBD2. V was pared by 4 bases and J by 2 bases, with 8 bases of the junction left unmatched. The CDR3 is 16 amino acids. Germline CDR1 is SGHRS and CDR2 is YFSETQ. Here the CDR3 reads CASSGRTSGRPYEQYF. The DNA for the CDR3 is TGCGCCAGCAGCGGGCGGACTAGCGGGCGTCCCTACGAGCAGTACTTC.

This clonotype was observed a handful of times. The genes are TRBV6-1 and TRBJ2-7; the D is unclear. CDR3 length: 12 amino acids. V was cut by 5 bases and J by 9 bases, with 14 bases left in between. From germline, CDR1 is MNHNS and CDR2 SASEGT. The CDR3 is CASSPSLFGQYF. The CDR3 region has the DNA TGTGCCAGCAGTCCATCATTGTTCGGGCAGTACTTC.

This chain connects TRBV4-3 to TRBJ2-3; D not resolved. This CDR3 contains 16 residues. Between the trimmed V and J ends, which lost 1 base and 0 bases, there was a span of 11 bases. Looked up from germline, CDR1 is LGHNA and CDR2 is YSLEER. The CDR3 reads CASSQGRTASTDTQYF. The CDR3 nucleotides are TGCGCCAGCAGCCAAGGGCGAACAGCTAGCACAGATACGCAGTATTTT.

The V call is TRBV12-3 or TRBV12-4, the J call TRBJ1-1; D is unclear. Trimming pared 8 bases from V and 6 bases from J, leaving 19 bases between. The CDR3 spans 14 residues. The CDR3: CASAEHFPQPEAFF. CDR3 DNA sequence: TGTGCCAGCGCCGAACACTTCCCACAGCCTGAAGCTTTCTTT.

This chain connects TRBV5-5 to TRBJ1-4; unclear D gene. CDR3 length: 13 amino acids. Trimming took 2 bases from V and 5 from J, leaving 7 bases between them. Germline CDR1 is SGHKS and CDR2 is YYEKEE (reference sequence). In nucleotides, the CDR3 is TGTGCCAGCAGCTTTTCCCTCAATGAAAAACTGTTTTTT. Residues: CASSFSLNEKLFF.

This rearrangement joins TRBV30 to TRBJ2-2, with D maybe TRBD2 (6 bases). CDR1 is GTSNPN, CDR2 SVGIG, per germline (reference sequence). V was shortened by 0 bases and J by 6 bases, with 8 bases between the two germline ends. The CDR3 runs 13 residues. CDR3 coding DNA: TGTGCCTGGAGTGTATCGGGGGCCGGGGAGCTGTTTTTT. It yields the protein CAWSVSGAGELFF.

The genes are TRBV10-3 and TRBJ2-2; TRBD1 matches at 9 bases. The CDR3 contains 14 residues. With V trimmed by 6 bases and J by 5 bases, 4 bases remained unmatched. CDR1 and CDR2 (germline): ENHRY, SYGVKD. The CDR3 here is CAISRQGGTGELFF. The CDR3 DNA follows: TGTGCCATCAGCCGACAGGGGGGGACCGGGGAGCTGTTTTTT.

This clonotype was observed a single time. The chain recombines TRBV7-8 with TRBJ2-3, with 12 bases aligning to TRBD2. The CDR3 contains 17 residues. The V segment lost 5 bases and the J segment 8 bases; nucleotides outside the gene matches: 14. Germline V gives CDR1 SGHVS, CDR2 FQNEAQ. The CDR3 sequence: CASSMITSGGPRGTQYF. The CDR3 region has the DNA TGTGCCAGCAGCATGATTACTAGCGGGGGGCCTCGCGGTACGCAGTATTTT.

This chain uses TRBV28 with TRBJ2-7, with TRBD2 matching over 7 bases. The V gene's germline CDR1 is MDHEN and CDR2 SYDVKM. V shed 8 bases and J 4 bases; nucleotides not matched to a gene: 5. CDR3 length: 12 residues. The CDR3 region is CASQRGNYEQYF. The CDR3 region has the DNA TGTGCCAGCCAGCGGGGAAATTACGAGCAGTACTTC.

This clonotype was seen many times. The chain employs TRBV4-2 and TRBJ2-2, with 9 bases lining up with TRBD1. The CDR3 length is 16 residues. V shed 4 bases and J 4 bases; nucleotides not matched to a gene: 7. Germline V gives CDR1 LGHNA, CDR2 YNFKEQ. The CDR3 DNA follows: TGTGCCAGCAGCCCCGGACAGGGGACGGGCACCGGGGAGCTGTTTTTT. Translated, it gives CASSPGQGTGTGELFF.

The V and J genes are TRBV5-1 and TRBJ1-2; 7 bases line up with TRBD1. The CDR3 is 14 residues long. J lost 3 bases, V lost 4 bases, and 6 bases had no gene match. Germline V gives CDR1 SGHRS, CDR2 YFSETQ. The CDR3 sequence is CASSTQGVDYGYTF. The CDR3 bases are TGCGCCAGCAGCACTCAGGGGGTCGACTATGGCTACACCTTC.

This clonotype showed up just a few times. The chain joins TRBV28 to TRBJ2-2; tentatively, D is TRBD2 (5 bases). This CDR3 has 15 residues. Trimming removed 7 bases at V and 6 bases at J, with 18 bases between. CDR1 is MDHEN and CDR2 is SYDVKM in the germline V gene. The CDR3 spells CASTSPGFRAGELFF. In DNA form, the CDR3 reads TGTGCCAGCACCTCCCCGGGGTTTAGAGCCGGGGAGCTGTTTTTT.

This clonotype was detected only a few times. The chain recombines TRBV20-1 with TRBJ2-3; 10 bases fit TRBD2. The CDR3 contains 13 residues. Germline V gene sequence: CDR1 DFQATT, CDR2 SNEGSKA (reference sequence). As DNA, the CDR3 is TGCAGCCTCTCTAGCGGGGGTCAAGATACGCAGTATTTT. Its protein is CSLSSGGQDTQYF.

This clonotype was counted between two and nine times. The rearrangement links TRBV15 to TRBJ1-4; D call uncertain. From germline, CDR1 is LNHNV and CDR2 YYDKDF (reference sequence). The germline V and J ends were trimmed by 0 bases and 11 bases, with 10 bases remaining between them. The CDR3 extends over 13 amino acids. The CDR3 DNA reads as TGTGCCACCAGCAGAGATCCAGGCTGGAAACTGTTTTTT. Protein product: CATSRDPGWKLFF.

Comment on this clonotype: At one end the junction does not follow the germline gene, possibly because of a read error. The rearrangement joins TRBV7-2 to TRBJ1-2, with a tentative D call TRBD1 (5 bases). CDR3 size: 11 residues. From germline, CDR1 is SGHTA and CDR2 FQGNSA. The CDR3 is CASSLVRDRSF. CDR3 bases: TGTGCCAGCAGCTTAGTCAGGGACCGAAGCTTC.

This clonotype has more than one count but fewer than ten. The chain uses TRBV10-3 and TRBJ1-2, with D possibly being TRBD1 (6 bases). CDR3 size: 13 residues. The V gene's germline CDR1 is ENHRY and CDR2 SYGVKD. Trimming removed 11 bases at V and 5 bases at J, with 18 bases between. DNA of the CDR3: TGTGCCTCCAGGGATACAGGGCGTTATGGCTACACCTTC. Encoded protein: CASRDTGRYGYTF.

The CDR3 DNA reads as TGTGCCAGCAGCTTAGGGTGGCAACTCGGAAACACCATATATTTT. Residues: CASSLGWQLGNTIYF. The chain uses TRBV7-2 and TRBJ1-3; no firm D call. Germline V gene data show CDR1 as SGHTA and CDR2 as FQGNSA. The CDR3 totals 15 residues. Trimming took off 1 base at V and 4 bases at J, with 11 bases between the two ends.

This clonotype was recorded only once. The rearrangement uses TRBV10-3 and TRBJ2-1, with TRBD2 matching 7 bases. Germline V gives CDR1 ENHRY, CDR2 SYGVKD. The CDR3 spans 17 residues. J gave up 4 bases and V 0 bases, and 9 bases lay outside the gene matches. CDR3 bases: TGTGCCATCAGTGAGTCATGGGGAAGCGGGGCTTACAATGAGCAGTTCTTC. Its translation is CAISESWGSGAYNEQFF.

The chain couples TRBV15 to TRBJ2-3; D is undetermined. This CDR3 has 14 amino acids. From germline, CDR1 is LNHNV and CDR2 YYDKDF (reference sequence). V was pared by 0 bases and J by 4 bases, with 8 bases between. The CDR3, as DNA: TGTGCCACCAGCAGAGATGAAGGCCCAGATACGCAGTATTTT. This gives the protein CATSRDEGPDTQYF.